This T cell receptor beta chain was documented in a study of blood T cell repertoires in COVID-19. Data came from immunoSEQ multiplex PCR; TCRdb stores just in-frame clones and leaves some out. The sample records roughly 180,000 clones, more than 70% being singletons. The clonotype originates from a man between 60 and 75 years old who had recovered from COVID-19. Source material: PBMCs or T cells enriched from blood (not recorded which).

CDR3 loop: CASSLVSSSGANVLTF. The CDR3 region has the DNA TGTGCCAGCAGCTTAGTTTCCAGCTCTGGGGCCAACGTCCTGACTTTC. The V and J genes are TRBV7-2 and TRBJ2-6; D is undetermined. The germline CDR1 and CDR2 sequences are SGHTA and FQGNSA. Deletions cut 1 base from V and 0 bases from J, with 7 bases between. This CDR3 is 16 amino acids long.